Listed below are T cell receptor beta chains from one sample, sequenced in a study of blood T cell repertoires in COVID-19. Using immunoSEQ multiplex PCR, the repertoire was profiled, and TCRdb retains in-frame clones only, with some absent. Of more than 250,000 clones in the sample, around 85% were seen once. The sequenced sample was PBMCs or T cells enriched from blood (not recorded which). The receptors were gathered from a man aged 25 to 40 who had recovered from COVID-19. The CDR3 runs from the conserved cysteine through the conserved F or W. Each record gives: J gene, V gene, D gene, clone size, CDR3 DNA, CDR3 protein. A D gene is named only where the DNA matches it firmly. Clone size is given for some rows only: seen once, a few or many times, or a class if the clone is expanded.

TRBJ2-3	TRBV7-9	NA	once	TGTGCCAGCAGCTCGTTAATGACAGGCAGCACAGATACGCAGTATTTT	CASSSLMTGSTDTQYF
TRBJ1-1	TRBV20-1	NA	NA	TGCAGTTACACAGGGAACACTGAAGCTTTCTTT	CSYTGNTEAFF
TRBJ2-1	TRBV5-1	TRBD1	NA	TGCGCCAGCAGCCTCCTGGGGACAGAATACAATGAGCAGTTCTTC	CASSLLGTEYNEQFF
TRBJ1-4	TRBV9	TRBD1	NA	TGTGCCAGCAGCGTGACAGGGACTAATGAAAAACTGTTTTTT	CASSVTGTNEKLFF
TRBJ2-1	TRBV19	TRBD2	NA	TGTGCCAGTAGTGAAGCGGGGGGGTACGATGAGCAGTTCTTC	CASSEAGGYDEQFF
TRBJ2-7	TRBV29-1	TRBD2	NA	TGCAGCGATCCAACTAGCGGGGTCTCCGAGCAGTACTTC	CSDPTSGVSEQYF
TRBJ1-5	TRBV4-3	TRBD1	NA	TGCGCCAGCAGCTCTTACAGGGGGGCTCAGCCCCAGCATTTT	CASSSYRGAQPQHF
TRBJ1-2	TRBV5-4	NA	NA	TGTGCCAGCAGCTTGGACAGGGATGATGGCTACACCTTC	CASSLDRDDGYTF
TRBJ2-4	TRBV29-1	NA	NA	TGCAGCGTTGTATCGAGGGTCCATGGCCCATCACAGTACTTC	CSVVSRVHGPSQYF
TRBJ2-7	TRBV28	NA	NA	TGTGCCAGCAGTCCCCCACAGGGCCGGGAGCAGTACTTC	CASSPPQGREQYF
TRBJ2-5	TRBV10-2	NA	NA	TGCGCCAGCCTAGATAGTATCGGCGAGACCCAGTACTTC	CASLDSIGETQYF
TRBJ2-5	TRBV11-2	NA	NA	TGTGCCAGCAGCTTAGGAGAATTAGAGACCCAGTACTTC	CASSLGELETQYF
TRBJ1-2	TRBV5-1	TRBD1	once	TGCGCCAGCAGCTCGGACAGGGAGGGCTACACCTTC	CASSSDREGYTF
TRBJ1-5	TRBV6-1	TRBD1	medium-sized	TGTGCCAGCAGTGAAACGGGGACAGGGTCGGGGCGACAGCCCCAGCATTTT	CASSETGTGSGRQPQHF
TRBJ1-1	TRBV19	TRBD1	NA	TGTGCCAGTAGTCCACGGGGGGGACAGGGGAACACTGAAGCTTTCTTT	CASSPRGGQGNTEAFF
TRBJ2-3	TRBV27	NA	once	TGTGCCAGCAGTTTAAGTTTTGGTACAGGGAAGTATTTT	CASSLSFGTGKYF
TRBJ2-5	TRBV7-9	NA	once	TGTGCCAGCAGCTTACCGGCAGGGATGATGGAGACCCAGTACTTC	CASSLPAGMMETQYF
TRBJ1-6	TRBV7-9	NA	NA	TGTGCCAGCATGGGATATAAAGGGGGTGCTAATTCACCCCTCCACTTT	CASMGYKGGANSPLHF
TRBJ2-6	TRBV7-9	TRBD1	NA	TGTGCCAGCAGCCTAAGGGGGCCCGCCTCTGGGGCCAACGTCCTGACTTTC	CASSLRGPASGANVLTF